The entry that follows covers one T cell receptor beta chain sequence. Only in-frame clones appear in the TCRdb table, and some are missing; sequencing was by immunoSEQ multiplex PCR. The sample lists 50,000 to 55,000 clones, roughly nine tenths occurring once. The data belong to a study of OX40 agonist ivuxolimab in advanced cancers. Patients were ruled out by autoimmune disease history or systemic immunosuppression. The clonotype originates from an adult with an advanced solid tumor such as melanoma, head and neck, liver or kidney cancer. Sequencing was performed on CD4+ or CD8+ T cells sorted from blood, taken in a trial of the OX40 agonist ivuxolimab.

The CDR3 DNA is TGTGCCAGCAGCTTGTACAGGAGCTACGATTTAGCCAAAAACATTCAGTACTTC. This codes for CASSLYRSYDLAKNIQYF. The rearrangement uses TRBV5-6 and TRBJ2-4; a weak D match, TRBD1 (5 bases). Per the germline V gene, CDR1 is SGHDT and CDR2 is YYEEEE. Trimming cost V 1 base and J 0 bases, with 17 bases left between them. CDR3 length equals 18 residues.